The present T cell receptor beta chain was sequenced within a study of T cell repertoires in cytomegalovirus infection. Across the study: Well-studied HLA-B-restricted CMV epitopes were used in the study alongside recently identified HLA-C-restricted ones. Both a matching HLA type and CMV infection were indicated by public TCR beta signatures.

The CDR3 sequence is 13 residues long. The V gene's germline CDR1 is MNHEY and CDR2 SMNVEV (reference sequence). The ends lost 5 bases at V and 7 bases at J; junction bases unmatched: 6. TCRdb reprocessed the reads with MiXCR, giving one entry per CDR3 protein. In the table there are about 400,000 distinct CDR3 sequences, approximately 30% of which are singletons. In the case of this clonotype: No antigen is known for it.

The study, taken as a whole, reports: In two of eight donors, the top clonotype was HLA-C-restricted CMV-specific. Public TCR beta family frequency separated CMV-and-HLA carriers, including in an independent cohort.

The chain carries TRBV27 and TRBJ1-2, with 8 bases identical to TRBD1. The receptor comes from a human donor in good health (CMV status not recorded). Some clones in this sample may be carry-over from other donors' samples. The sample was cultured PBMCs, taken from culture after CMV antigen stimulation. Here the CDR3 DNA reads TGTGCCAGCAGTCCCACAGGGGGAGTTGGCTACACCTTC. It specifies CASSPTGGVGYTF.